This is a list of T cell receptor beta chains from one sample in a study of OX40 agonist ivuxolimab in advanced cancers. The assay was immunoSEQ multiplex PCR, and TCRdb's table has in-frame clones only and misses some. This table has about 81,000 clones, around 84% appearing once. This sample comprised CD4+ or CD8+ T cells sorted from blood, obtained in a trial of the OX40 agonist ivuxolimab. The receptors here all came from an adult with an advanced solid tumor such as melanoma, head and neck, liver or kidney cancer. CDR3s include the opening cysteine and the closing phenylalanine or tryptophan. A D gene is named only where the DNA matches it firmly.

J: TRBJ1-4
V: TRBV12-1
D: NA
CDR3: CASSFPVTGSTNEKLFF
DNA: TGTGCCAGCAGCTTTCCCGTGACAGGCTCAACTAATGAAAAACTGTTTTTT

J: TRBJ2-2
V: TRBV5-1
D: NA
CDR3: CASSLWGGVGELFF
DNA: TGCGCCAGCAGCTTGTGGGGTGGAGTCGGGGAGCTGTTTTTT

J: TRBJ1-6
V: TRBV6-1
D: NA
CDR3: CASSEIFPGRFNSPLHF
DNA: TGTGCCAGCAGTGAAATATTCCCGGGCAGGTTTAATTCACCCCTCCACTTT

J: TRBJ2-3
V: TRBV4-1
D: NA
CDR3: CASAPGPIKDTQYF
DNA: TGCGCCAGCGCACCGGGACCTATCAAAGATACGCAGTATTTT

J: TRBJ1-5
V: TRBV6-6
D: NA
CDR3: CASSYSSGYQPQHF
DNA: TGTGCCAGCAGTTACTCGAGCGGTTATCAGCCCCAGCATTTT

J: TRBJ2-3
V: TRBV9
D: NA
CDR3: CASSVGRTASGTDTQYF
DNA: TGTGCCAGCAGCGTAGGGCGAACAGCCTCGGGCACAGATACGCAGTATTTT

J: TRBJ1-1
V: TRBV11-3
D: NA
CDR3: CASSCGGAFF
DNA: TGTGCCAGCAGCTGCGGCGGGGCTTTCTTT

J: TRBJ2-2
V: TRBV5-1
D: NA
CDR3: CASSEMGGNTGELFF
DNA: TGCGCCAGCAGCGAAATGGGAGGAAACACCGGGGAGCTGTTTTTT

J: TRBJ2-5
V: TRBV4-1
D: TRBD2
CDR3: CASSPQLAGGHGGQYF
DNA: TGCGCCAGCAGCCCCCAACTAGCGGGGGGGCATGGGGGCCAGTACTTC

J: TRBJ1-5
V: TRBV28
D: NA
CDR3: CASSSTGTPFQPQHF
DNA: TGTGCCAGCAGCTCCACCGGGACCCCTTTTCAGCCCCAGCATTTT

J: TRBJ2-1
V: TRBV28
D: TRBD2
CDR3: CASVAGLLGNEQFF
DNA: TGTGCCAGCGTAGCGGGGCTCCTGGGGAATGAGCAGTTCTTC

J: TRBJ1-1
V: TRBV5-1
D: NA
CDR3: CASSLAQTNTEAFF
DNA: TGCGCCAGCAGCTTGGCACAGACGAACACTGAAGCTTTCTTT

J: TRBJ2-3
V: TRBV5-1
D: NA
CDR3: CASSLLGAGPTDTQYF
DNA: TGCGCCAGCAGCTTACTCGGGGCGGGACCCACAGATACGCAGTATTTT

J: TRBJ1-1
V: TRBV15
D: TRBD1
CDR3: CATSRARTGGTEAFF
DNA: TGTGCCACCAGCAGAGCTAGGACAGGGGGGACTGAAGCTTTCTTT

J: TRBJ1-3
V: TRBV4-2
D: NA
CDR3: CASSQGGTSSGNTIYF
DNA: TGTGCCAGCAGCCAAGGGGGAACGTCCTCTGGAAACACCATATATTTT

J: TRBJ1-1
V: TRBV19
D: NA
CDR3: CASSITTNTEAFF
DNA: TGTGCCAGTAGTATAACAACGAACACTGAAGCTTTCTTT